The rows below give T cell receptor beta chains drawn from one sample of a study of T cells in Graves' hyperthyroidism and ophthalmopathy. TCRdb used MiXCR to reprocess the multiplex PCR reads, holding one entry per CDR3 protein. The sample lists some 740,000 distinct CDR3 sequences; 14% were seen once. The specimen was blood. The receptors here all came from a woman under 30 with Graves' hyperthyroidism. The CDR3 runs from the conserved cysteine through the conserved F or W. The order of the fields is V gene, D gene, clone size, J gene, CDR3 protein, CDR3 DNA. D genes are given only for firm matches. Only part of the rows carry a size: once, few, many, or a class if the clone is expanded.

TRBV30	.	many	TRBJ1-5	CAWSVRQGGRNQPQHF	TGTGCCTGGAGTGTAAGGCAGGGAGGTCGCAATCAGCCCCAGCATTTT
TRBV28	.	few	TRBJ1-4	CASSLFRQGDEKLFF	TGTGCCAGCAGTTTATTTCGGCAGGGAGATGAAAAACTGTTTTTT
TRBV7-9	TRBD2	many	TRBJ2-5	CASSEFSGRETQYF	TGTGCCAGCAGCGAATTTAGCGGGAGGGAGACCCAGTACTTC
TRBV20-1	.	.	TRBJ2-3	CSARKQKIDTQYF	TGCAGTGCTAGGAAACAGAAAATAGATACGCAGTATTTT
TRBV20-1	.	few	TRBJ2-3	CSARGVSGIPDTQYF	TGCAGTGCTAGAGGGGTGTCGGGGATTCCAGATACGCAGTATTTT
TRBV4-1	.	.	TRBJ1-5	CASSQGCFGAVNNQPQHF	TGCGCCAGCAGCCAAGGGTGTTTCGGGGCCGTAAACAATCAGCCCCAGCATTTT
TRBV20-1	.	many	TRBJ2-1	CSARDFQGLYNEQFF	TGCAGTGCTAGAGATTTCCAGGGCCTATACAATGAGCAGTTCTTC
TRBV20-1	TRBD2	many	TRBJ2-7	CSASKSGRYEQYF	TGCAGTGCTAGTAAAAGCGGGAGATACGAGCAGTACTTC
TRBV19	TRBD2	.	TRBJ2-3	CASSPAASGRALLQTDTQYF	TGTGCCAGTAGCCCCGCGGCTAGCGGGAGGGCCCTCCTTCAAACAGATACGCAGTATTTT
TRBV2	.	.	TRBJ1-4	CASSPVSGTLNEKLFF	TGTGCCAGCAGTCCAGTCTCCGGGACGCTAAATGAAAAACTGTTTTTT
TRBV30	.	many	TRBJ2-5	CAWRGGASPQETQYF	TGTGCCTGGAGGGGGGGGGCATCCCCCCAAGAGACCCAGTACTTC
TRBV13	TRBD2	many	TRBJ2-3	CASSRPGLAGAGTQYF	TGTGCCAGCAGCCGACCGGGACTAGCGGGAGCCGGTACGCAGTATTTT
TRBV12-3/TRBV12-4	.	many	TRBJ2-2	CASTYRLSSVNTGELFF	TGTGCCAGCACCTACCGTTTGTCTAGCGTAAACACCGGGGAGCTGTTTTTT
TRBV3-1	.	.	TRBJ2-5	CASSQVNIWYF	TGTGCCAGCAGCCAAGTGAACATCTGGTACTTC
TRBV28	.	many	TRBJ2-2	CASSPTSASGELFF	TGTGCCAGCAGTCCAACCTCTGCCTCCGGGGAGCTGTTTTTT
TRBV7-2	.	many	TRBJ2-7	CASSPSGRTTYEQYF	TGTGCCAGCAGCCCCTCGGGGCGCACCACCTACGAGCAGTACTTC
TRBV14	TRBD1	few	TRBJ2-1	CASSQVRFGQGMVNEQFF	TGTGCCAGCAGCCAAGTGCGGTTCGGACAGGGGATGGTCAATGAGCAGTTCTTC
TRBV20-1	.	few	TRBJ2-7	CSARDLGPNYEQYF	TGCAGTGCTAGAGATCTTGGTCCAAACTACGAGCAGTACTTC
TRBV12-3/TRBV12-4	.	many	TRBJ2-7	CASTRPGDYEQYF	TGTGCCAGCACCAGACCAGGGGACTACGAGCAGTACTTC
TRBV24-1	TRBD1	.	TRBJ1-2	CATRGQGGDGYTF	TGTGCCACCAGAGGGCAGGGGGGAGATGGCTACACCTTC